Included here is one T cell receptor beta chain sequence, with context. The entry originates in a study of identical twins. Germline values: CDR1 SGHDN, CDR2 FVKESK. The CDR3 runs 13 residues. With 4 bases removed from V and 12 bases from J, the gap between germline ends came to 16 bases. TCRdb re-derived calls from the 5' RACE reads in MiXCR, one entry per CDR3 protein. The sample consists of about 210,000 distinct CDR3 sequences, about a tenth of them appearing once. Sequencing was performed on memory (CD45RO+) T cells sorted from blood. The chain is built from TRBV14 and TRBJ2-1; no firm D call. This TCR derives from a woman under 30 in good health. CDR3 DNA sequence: TGTGCCAGCAGCCTCCTGGCGGAGTCTTTGCAGTTCTTC. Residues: CASSLLAESLQFF.